Each of the 17 T cell receptor beta chains below was sequenced from the same sample in a study of T cell responses to AZD1222 COVID-19 vaccine. Clones were sequenced by immunoSEQ multiplex PCR, and TCRdb holds only the in-frame ones, with some missing. The sample comprises 140,000 to 150,000 clones, over 90% of which are singletons, and under 6.5% rests with the top ten. Sequences were derived from peripheral blood, sampled on day 0 of AZD1222 vaccination. The receptor set was obtained from an adult in good health.

This chain connects TRBV9 to TRBJ1-1; possible D gene TRBD1, 5 bases. Germline values: CDR1 SGDLS, CDR2 YYNGEE. The CDR3 length is 13 residues. V was cut by 0 bases and J by 5 bases, with 8 bases left in between. CDR3 loop: CASSVEGVTEAFF. CDR3 bases: TGTGCCAGCAGCGTAGAAGGGGTAACTGAAGCTTTCTTT.

V is TRBV11-1 and J is TRBJ2-7; a weak D match, TRBD1 (6 bases). Trimming pared 1 base from V and 2 bases from J, leaving 9 bases between. Germline-derived CDR1 and CDR2 are SGHAT and FQDESV (reference sequence). The CDR3 is 14 residues long. As DNA, the CDR3 is TGTGCCAGCAGCTTAGACAGGGAAACCTACGAGCAGTACTTC. Translating gives CASSLDRETYEQYF.

This chain joins TRBV19 and TRBJ2-7; 7 bases fit TRBD1. The CDR3 sequence is 13 residues long. The germline gives CDR1 LNHDA, CDR2 SQIVND (reference sequence). V gave up 6 bases and J gave up 6 bases; unmatched junction bases: 8. The CDR3 region has the DNA TGTGCCAGTAGCATACAGGGGTTGTCCGAGCAGTACTTC. Protein sequence: CASSIQGLSEQYF.

V and J are TRBV11-2 and TRBJ2-1; D remains unclear. The CDR3 sequence is 15 residues long. Trimming left V 5 bases short and J 3 bases short, with 14 bases between. CDR1 is SGHAT, CDR2 FQNNGV, per germline. CDR3: CASSGGTGDYNEQFF. As DNA, the CDR3 is TGTGCCAGCAGCGGCGGAACTGGGGACTACAATGAGCAGTTCTTC. Complete variable domain (other parts from reference TRBV11-2 and TRBJ2-1): EAGVAQSPRYKIIEKRQSVAFWCNPISGHATLYWYQQILGQGPKLLIQFQNNGVVDDSQLPKDRFSAERLKGVDSTLKIQPAKLEDSAVYLCASSGGTGDYNEQFFGPGTRLTVL.

This clone showed up just once. The genes are TRBV29-1 and TRBJ1-1; the D is unclear. There are 12 residues in the CDR3. Germline CDR1 is SQVTM and CDR2 is ANQGSEA. The V end lost 2 bases, the J end lost 5 bases, and 9 bases lay between the germline ends. The CDR3 protein is CSVETGGTEAFF. CDR3 DNA sequence: TGCAGCGTTGAAACGGGCGGTACTGAAGCTTTCTTT.

The CDR3 sequence is CASSTWTGGFYTF. As DNA, the CDR3 is TGTGCCAGCAGCACCTGGACAGGGGGCTTTTACACCTTC. V and J are TRBV5-6 and TRBJ1-2, with 11 positions matching TRBD1. The CDR3 has 13 residues. Looked up from germline, CDR1 is SGHDT and CDR2 is YYEEEE. The V and J ends lost 4 bases and 11 bases, in that order; junction bases with no gene match: 7.

This rearrangement joins TRBV7-8 to TRBJ1-6; a possible D gene is TRBD1 (6 bases). The V end was cut by 0 bases, the J end by 9 bases, with 9 bases between. The CDR3 sequence is 14 residues long. Germline V gene sequence: CDR1 SGHVS, CDR2 FQNEAQ. DNA for the CDR3: TGTGCCAGCAGCTTAGCGGGGGCGCGTTCACCCCTCCACTTT. This encodes CASSLAGARSPLHF.

The chain employs TRBV4-2 and TRBJ1-4, with 8 positions matching TRBD1. The germline V gene encodes CDR1 LGHNA and CDR2 YNFKEQ. J was trimmed by 8 bases and V by 6 bases; bases with no gene match: 8. This CDR3 spans 14 amino acids. The CDR3 region has the DNA TGTGCCAGCAGTCCTACAGGGGGGCGAGAAAAACTGTTTTTT. It specifies CASSPTGGREKLFF.

The chain is built from TRBV7-9 and TRBJ2-5, with 7 bases that match TRBD2. V lost 6 bases and J lost 5; bases outside the gene matches: 6. The CDR3 contains 13 residues. CDR1 SEHNR and CDR2 FQNEAQ come from the germline V gene (reference sequence). CDR3 bases: TGTGCCAGCAGACCTAGGGGAGGGGAGACCCAGTACTTC. Encoded protein: CASRPRGGETQYF.

The table lists this clone with a few counts. J is TRBJ2-5 and V is TRBV19; 8 nucleotides align to TRBD2. CDR1 LNHDA and CDR2 SQIVND come from the germline V gene (reference sequence). J gave up 4 bases and V 1 base, and 8 bases lay outside the gene matches. The length of the CDR3 is 16 residues. CDR3 residues: CASSIAHSAGVETQYF. CDR3 in DNA: TGTGCCAGTAGTATAGCCCATTCAGCGGGAGTAGAGACCCAGTACTTC.

The rearrangement links TRBV6-2 or TRBV6-3 to TRBJ1-4, with D perhaps matching TRBD1 (5 bases). Germline V gives CDR1 MNHEY, CDR2 SVGEGT. This CDR3 is built from 16 residues. V gave up 2 bases and J gave up 0 bases, with 10 bases separating them. In nucleotides, the CDR3 is TGTGCCAGCAGTTACCGGGGACGGACAACTAATGAAAAACTGTTTTTT. Its protein is CASSYRGRTTNEKLFF.

The gene calls are TRBV11-2 and TRBJ2-7; D uncertain. This CDR3 comprises 11 residues. Germline CDR1 and CDR2: SGHAT and FQNNGV. The germline V and J ends were trimmed by 2 bases and 5 bases, with 4 bases remaining between them. This CDR3 reads CASSLSHEQYF. CDR3 DNA: TGTGCCAGCAGCTTAAGCCACGAGCAGTACTTC.

The chain carries TRBV6-4 and TRBJ1-2; 9 bases agree with TRBD1. With 6 bases clipped from V and 0 bases from J, the junction kept 5 bases outside the gene matches. The CDR3 has 15 amino acids. Germline V gene data show CDR1 as MRHNA and CDR2 as SNTAGT. CDR3 region: CASSERDRANYGYTF. In DNA, the CDR3 is TGTGCCAGCAGCGAGAGGGACAGGGCTAACTATGGCTACACCTTC.

The V gene is TRBV5-4, the J gene TRBJ2-7; TRBD2 matches 12 bases. There are 15 residues in the CDR3. V shed 5 bases and J 2 bases; nucleotides not matched to a gene: 5. Per germline, CDR1 SGHNT and CDR2 YYREEE (reference sequence). This chain's CDR3 is CASRSRTSGTYEQYF. For the CDR3, the DNA is TGTGCCAGCAGATCAAGGACTAGCGGGACCTACGAGCAGTACTTC. Combining the CDR3 with reference TRBV5-4 and TRBJ2-7 gives the whole variable domain ETGVTQSPTHLIKTRGQQVTLRCSSQSGHNTVSWYQQALGQGPQFIFQYYREEENGRGNFPPRFSGLQFPNYSSELNVNALELDDSALYLCASRSRTSGTYEQYFGPGTRLTVT.

V usage is TRBV19 and J usage is TRBJ1-1, with unresolved D. V lost 11 bases and J 4 bases, leaving 17 bases between the germline ends. CDR1 is LNHDA and CDR2 is SQIVND in the germline V gene (reference sequence). The CDR3 sequence is 13 residues long. CDR3 protein: CASASGVGTEAFF. The CDR3 nucleotides are TGTGCCTCCGCGTCGGGAGTGGGCACTGAAGCTTTCTTT.

V gene TRBV7-9 combines with J gene TRBJ2-7; 9 positions match TRBD2. Trimming took 5 bases from V and 7 from J; bases not matched to a gene: 6. Germline lookup yields CDR1 SEHNR and CDR2 FQNEAQ (reference sequence). The CDR3 covers 13 residues. In DNA form, the CDR3 reads TGTGCCAGCAGCCGACGGACTAGCGTTGAGCAGTACTTC. Amino acids: CASSRRTSVEQYF.

The gene calls are TRBV27 and TRBJ1-2; no definite D call. The CDR3 extends over 13 amino acids. V dropped 7 bases and J dropped 0 bases, with 9 bases sitting between them. The germline V gene has CDR1 MNHEY and CDR2 SMNVEV (reference sequence). In DNA form, the CDR3 reads TGTGCCAGCAAGAATGACCCTAACTATGGCTACACCTTC. Its translation: CASKNDPNYGYTF.